The sequence of this TCR beta chain was determined in a study of tumor T cells in aggressive B-cell lymphoma. Germline V gene data show CDR1 as MDHEN and CDR2 as SYDVKM. Trimming stripped 2 bases from V and 8 bases from J, with 13 bases between. This CDR3 contains 14 residues. Generated by immunoSEQ multiplex PCR, the TCRdb table keeps only in-frame clones and is missing some. The table includes approximately 10,000 clones, 65% to 90% detected once. The clonotype was recovered from an adult with diffuse large B cell lymphoma. Sequences were obtained from tumor tissue. V and J are TRBV28 and TRBJ1-3; no clear D gene. The CDR3 DNA is TGTGCCAGCAGTTTAAACGGACGGCGGGACACCATATATTTT. This encodes CASSLNGRRDTIYF.